A selection of T cell receptor beta chains follows, all from one sample in a study of blood T cell repertoires in COVID-19. The assay was immunoSEQ multiplex PCR, and TCRdb's table has in-frame clones only and misses some. Found here are some 150,000 clones, approximately 90% of them singletons; the top ten hold 7%. Material: peripheral blood. The receptors shown here come from a woman older than 75 in a cohort sampled during active or convalescent COVID-19. Each CDR3 is given with its conserved first and last residue. A D gene is named only where the DNA matches it firmly. Expanded clones get a size class; other rows say once, few or many, or leave the size out.

size	D	V	J	DNA	CDR3
NA	NA	TRBV7-9	TRBJ1-2	TGTGCCAGCAGCTTAGATCGGGCTAACTATGGCTACACCTTC	CASSLDRANYGYTF
NA	NA	TRBV5-1	TRBJ1-4	TGCGCCAGCACGGACAGTGCAACTAATGAAAAACTGTTTTTT	CASTDSATNEKLFF
NA	NA	TRBV19	TRBJ1-4	TGTGCCAGTAGTATAGTGCCCGGGACTAATGAAAAACTGTTTTTT	CASSIVPGTNEKLFF
NA	NA	TRBV7-9	TRBJ1-4	TGTGCCAGCAGCTTAGGCCCCCTCGGAGGAGAAAAACTGTTTTTT	CASSLGPLGGEKLFF
NA	NA	TRBV14	TRBJ1-2	TGTGCCAGCAGCCAAGTGGAGGGTAGCGGCTACACCTTC	CASSQVEGSGYTF
NA	TRBD2	TRBV28	TRBJ2-1	TGTGCCAGCAGTTTAGCGGCTAGCGGACCTTACAATGAGCAGTTCTTC	CASSLAASGPYNEQFF
NA	NA	TRBV5-1	TRBJ2-1	TGCGCCAGCAGCGGAAGGACACCGAGCTCCTACAATGAGCAGTTCTTC	CASSGRTPSSYNEQFF
NA	NA	TRBV27	TRBJ1-1	TGTGCCAGCAGTTCCGCGACAGGACACTTGAACACTGAAGCTTTCTTT	CASSSATGHLNTEAFF
few	NA	TRBV6-5	TRBJ2-1	TGTGCCAGCGTACGGGGGTGGAGTGAGCAGTTCTTC	CASVRGWSEQFF
NA	NA	TRBV15	TRBJ1-4	TGTGCCACCAGCAGAGATGTCAGAGCCCCACCGTTTCGGGGTTTT	CATSRDVRAPPFRGF
NA	NA	TRBV27	TRBJ1-3	TGTGCCAGCAGCTCACAGGGAGTCGCCGGAAACACCATATATTTT	CASSSQGVAGNTIYF
once	NA	TRBV3-1/TRBV3-2	TRBJ1-1	TGTGCCAGCAGCCCCCTCGGGGGGATAGGGGACACTGAAGCTTTCTTT	CASSPLGGIGDTEAFF
NA	NA	TRBV2	TRBJ2-1	TGTGCCAGCAGTGTACAGGGCAACTCCTACAATGAGCAGTTCTTC	CASSVQGNSYNEQFF
NA	NA	TRBV19	TRBJ2-5	TGTGCCAGTAGTATTGGGATGCAGGGTAGGGCAGAGACCCAGTACTTC	CASSIGMQGRAETQYF
NA	NA	TRBV18	TRBJ1-3	TGTGCCAGCTCACCAGGAACCTCGGGATCAGGAAACACCATATATTTT	CASSPGTSGSGNTIYF
NA	TRBD1	TRBV11-3	TRBJ1-4	TGTGCCAGCAGCCCCGGAATCGGACAGGGGGACGAAAAACTGTTTTTT	CASSPGIGQGDEKLFF
NA	NA	TRBV4-1	TRBJ1-1	TGCGCCAGCAGCCAAGGAGGAGGACAGCTGAACACTGAAGCTTTCTTT	CASSQGGGQLNTEAFF
NA	NA	TRBV3-1/TRBV3-2	TRBJ2-3	TGTGCCAGCAGCCAAGACTTGGCGCGGAACGGCACAGATACGCAGTATTTT	CASSQDLARNGTDTQYF
NA	NA	TRBV5-4	TRBJ2-1	TGTGCCAGCAGCCGCGCGGACCAGGGGGGTGAGCAGTTCTTC	CASSRADQGGEQFF
NA	NA	TRBV12-3/TRBV12-4	TRBJ1-2	TGTGCCAGCTCGACAGCTGACTATGGCTACACCTTC	CASSTADYGYTF
NA	NA	TRBV18	TRBJ2-3	TGTGCCAGCTCACCACCGAATCAGGGTTCTTTATATGAGACAGATACGCAGTATTTT	CASSPPNQGSLYETDTQYF
NA	TRBD1	TRBV4-3	TRBJ2-7	TGCGCCAGCAGCCAAGCGACGCGACAGGGCAACGAGCAGTACTTC	CASSQATRQGNEQYF
NA	TRBD1	TRBV19	TRBJ2-2	TGTGCCAGTGGTGAACAGGGGACCACCGGGGAGCTGTTTTTT	CASGEQGTTGELFF
NA	NA	TRBV7-9	TRBJ2-7	TGTGCCAGCAGCTACCACGGAGGGTCCTACGAGCAGTACTTC	CASSYHGGSYEQYF
NA	NA	TRBV4-1	TRBJ2-5	TGCGCCAGCAGCCCCTCCCACCTTAAATACCAGGAGACCCAGTACTTC	CASSPSHLKYQETQYF
NA	NA	TRBV5-8	TRBJ1-5	TGTGCCAGCAGCTCCGCTCGGGGGCAGCCCCAGCATTTT	CASSSARGQPQHF
NA	TRBD2	TRBV12-5	TRBJ2-1	TGTGCTAGTGGGCGCGGGGGACTCGTTGCTGAGCAGTTCTTC	CASGRGGLVAEQFF
NA	TRBD1	TRBV29-1	TRBJ1-4	TGCAGCGTCGGGGACAGCGTTAATGAAAAACTGTTTTTT	CSVGDSVNEKLFF
NA	TRBD1	TRBV10-3	TRBJ1-6	TGTGCCAGTACCCTACAGGGGGCGAATTCACCCCTCCACTTT	CASTLQGANSPLHF
once	TRBD2	TRBV7-2	TRBJ2-3	TGTGCCAGCAGCACTGGACTAGCGGGGGCAGATACGCAGTATTTT	CASSTGLAGADTQYF
NA	NA	TRBV3-1/TRBV3-2	TRBJ1-2	TGTGCCAGCAGCCAAGGCAGTGGCTACACCTTC	CASSQGSGYTF
NA	NA	TRBV6-2/TRBV6-3	TRBJ2-7	TGTGCCAGCAGTTTTCCCCTCTCCTACGAGCAGTACTTC	CASSFPLSYEQYF
NA	NA	TRBV11-3	TRBJ2-7	TGTGCCAGCAGCTTAGACAGGGCTGGAGAGCAGTACTTC	CASSLDRAGEQYF
NA	TRBD2	TRBV7-6	TRBJ2-1	TGTGCCAGCAGCCCTCGGACTAGGAGATTGGGTGAGCAGTTCTTC	CASSPRTRRLGEQFF
NA	NA	TRBV18	TRBJ1-3	TGTGCCAGCTCACCATTCGAAATCGGTCTCTCTGGAAACACCATATATTTT	CASSPFEIGLSGNTIYF
NA	TRBD2	TRBV27	TRBJ2-3	TGTGCCAGCAGTTTCGTAGCGGGAGTCACAGATACGCAGTATTTT	CASSFVAGVTDTQYF
NA	TRBD1	TRBV5-5	TRBJ1-4	TGTGCCAGCAGCTTGGTGTTGGGACAGCCTAATGAAAAACTGTTTTTT	CASSLVLGQPNEKLFF
NA	TRBD2	TRBV7-7	TRBJ2-1	TGTGCCAGCAGCCCCACTAGCGGGAGGAATGAGCAGTTCTTC	CASSPTSGRNEQFF
few	NA	TRBV7-8	TRBJ1-2	TGTGCCAGCAGCTTAGCGTCGGAGCATGGCTACACCTTC	CASSLASEHGYTF
NA	TRBD2	TRBV4-1	TRBJ2-2	TGCGCCAGCAGCCAAGATCTATCCCTAGCGGGCCTTTCCGGGGAGCTGTTTTTT	CASSQDLSLAGLSGELFF
NA	TRBD2	TRBV10-3	TRBJ2-3	TGTGCCATCAGGGAGACTAGCGGCACAGATACGCAGTATTTT	CAIRETSGTDTQYF
NA	NA	TRBV3-1/TRBV3-2	TRBJ1-2	TGTGCCAGCAGCCAAGATCTCGTAGGAGTCACCTATGGCTACACCTTC	CASSQDLVGVTYGYTF
few	NA	TRBV7-8	TRBJ1-5	TGTGCCAGCAGCGGACGCGACAGAACCCTACCCCAGCATTTT	CASSGRDRTLPQHF
NA	NA	TRBV27	TRBJ1-1	TGTGCCAGCAGACGGGAACTGCGGCAAGACACTGAAGCTTTCTTT	CASRRELRQDTEAFF
NA	NA	TRBV5-5	TRBJ2-7	TGTGCCAGCAGCCCCCGGCAGGAGGGTTTTCCCTACGAGCAGTACTTC	CASSPRQEGFPYEQYF
NA	NA	TRBV7-2	TRBJ1-1	TGTGCCAGCAGCTTAACATCAGGGTGGGACACTGAAGCTTTCTTT	CASSLTSGWDTEAFF
NA	NA	TRBV28	TRBJ1-5	TGTGCCAGTAACAGGGCTCCCCAGCCCCAGCATTTT	CASNRAPQPQHF
once	NA	TRBV20-1	TRBJ1-6	TGCAGTGCTAGTGCAACAGGGCCCTATAATTCACCCCTCCACTTT	CSASATGPYNSPLHF
NA	TRBD1	TRBV7-9	TRBJ1-3	TGTGCCAGCACCCAGGGGGACAGCTCTGGAAACACCATATATTTT	CASTQGDSSGNTIYF
NA	TRBD1	TRBV11-2	TRBJ1-1	TGTGCCAGCAGCTTAGCCAGGGGGAAGACTGAAGCTTTCTTT	CASSLARGKTEAFF
NA	NA	TRBV28	TRBJ2-2	TGTGCCAGCATACCCCGTTTGCAGACCGGGGAGCTGTTTTTT	CASIPRLQTGELFF
NA	TRBD2	TRBV15	TRBJ2-4	TGTGCCACCAGCAGAGGCCCCGGACTAGCGAGCCGCAAAAACATTCAGTACTTC	CATSRGPGLASRKNIQYF
NA	NA	TRBV12-3/TRBV12-4	TRBJ2-5	TGTGCCAGCAGTTTCAATGTAGAGACCCAGTACTTC	CASSFNVETQYF
NA	TRBD1	TRBV29-1	TRBJ1-3	TGCAGCGTCCAACAGGGGGCTCGGGGAAACACCATATATTTT	CSVQQGARGNTIYF
once	NA	TRBV6-5	TRBJ1-5	TGTGCCAGCTATGCTGGGGGCAGACAGCCCCAGCATTTT	CASYAGGRQPQHF
NA	NA	TRBV5-1	TRBJ2-2	TGCGCCAGCAGCTTTCCCGGGGGGCCAGGGGAGCTGTTTTTT	CASSFPGGPGELFF